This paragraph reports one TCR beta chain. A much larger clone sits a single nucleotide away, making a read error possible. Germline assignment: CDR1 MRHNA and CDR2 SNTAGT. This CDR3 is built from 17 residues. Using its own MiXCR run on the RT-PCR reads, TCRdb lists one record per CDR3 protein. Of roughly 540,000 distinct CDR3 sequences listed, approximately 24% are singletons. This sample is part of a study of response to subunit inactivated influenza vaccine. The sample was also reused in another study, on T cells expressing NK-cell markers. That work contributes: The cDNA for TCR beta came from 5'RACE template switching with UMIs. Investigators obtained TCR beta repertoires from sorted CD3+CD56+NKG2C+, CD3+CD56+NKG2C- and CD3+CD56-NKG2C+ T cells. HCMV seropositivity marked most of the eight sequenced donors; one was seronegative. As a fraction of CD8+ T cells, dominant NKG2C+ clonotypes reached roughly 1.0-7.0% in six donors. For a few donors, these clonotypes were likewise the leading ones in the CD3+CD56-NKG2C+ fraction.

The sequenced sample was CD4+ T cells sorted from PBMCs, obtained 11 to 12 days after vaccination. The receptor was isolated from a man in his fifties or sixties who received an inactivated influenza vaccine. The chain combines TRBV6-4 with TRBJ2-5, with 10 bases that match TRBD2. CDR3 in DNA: TGTACCAGCAGGCGTACTAGCGGGAACCCCCTTAGGGAGACCCAGTACTTC. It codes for CTSRRTSGNPLRETQYF.